The T cell receptor (beta chain) under discussion was sequenced for a study of regulatory T cells in long-lasting Graves disease. The time point: persistent/refractory GD, antithyroid drugs over 5 years with positive TRAb. After RNA was extracted from PBMCs, the TCR library was made from it. Each of the patients was recruited from an endocrinology department situated in Xi'an, China. As collected, the peripheral blood samples measured around 9 milliliters each and went into EDTA tubes. CDR3 length: 13 residues. Trimming shortened V by 4 bases and J by 7 bases, and 16 bases separated the two germline ends. Germline V CDR1 and CDR2: SQVTM, ANQGSEA. According to the study, TCR beta libraries were built with iRepertoire HTBI primers and CDR3-region Arm-PCR. From the multiplex PCR reads, TCRdb called clonotypes with MiXCR, one entry per CDR3 protein. The table records about 470,000 distinct CDR3 sequences, 20% to 25% of them present only once.

Broader study findings: Persistent disease preferred TRBV28, TRBJ1-2 and TRBJ2-5; new disease, TRBV20-1 and TRBJ2-1. Comparison showed that persistent patients shared more public clonotypes (about 2,700) than new patients (about 880).

Comment on this clonotype: Its antigen remains unidentified.

The chain recombines TRBV29-1 with TRBJ2-5; D is possibly TRBD2 (5 bases). The receptor was isolated from a female donor with Graves disease. The sample here was peripheral blood mononuclear cells (PBMCs), taken when the disease was refractory, from a patient treated with antithyroid drugs. The CDR3 reads CSVVGTAEGTQYF. The DNA of the CDR3 is TGCAGCGTTGTCGGTACCGCTGAGGGGACCCAGTACTTC.